Only one count was recorded for the clone carrying this TCR beta chain. Antigen unknown. Samples: about 28 days before transplant, then days 30, 100 and 180 after. TCRdb's table, derived via immunoSEQ multiplex PCR, lists solely in-frame clones and lacks some. This sample has about 4,800 clones, with 90% to 95% found just once. These data belong to a study of T cell clonotyping in hematopoietic cell transplantation. Study-level points and caveats: At the given depth, recipient repertoires were over 95% de novo clonotypes. After transplant, recipient diversity fell while pathologically expanded clonotypes grew through day 180. Graft donor and pretransplant recipient Inverse Simpson Index values predicted broader posttransplant TCR diversity.

Germline CDR1 reads SGHTA; CDR2 reads FQGNSA. V was pared by 5 bases and J by 1 base, with 5 bases of the junction left unmatched. This CDR3 has 15 residues. The source is a male patient aged 55 to 69 who had an allogeneic stem cell transplant from a related donor, so the T cells may come from the graft donor. Some clones in this sample may be carry-over from other donors' samples. This specimen consisted of PBMCs, obtained 180 days after allogeneic stem cell transplant. V and J are TRBV7-2 and TRBJ2-7; 10 bases agree with TRBD1. CDR3 residues: CASSRGQGTSYEQYF. The CDR3, as DNA: TGTGCCAGCAGCCGGGGACAGGGGACATCCTACGAGCAGTACTTC.